Listed below are T cell receptor beta chains from one sample, sequenced in a study of blood T cell repertoires in COVID-19. Assay used: immunoSEQ multiplex PCR; TCRdb lists only in-frame clones, some missing. The sample carries about 35,000 clones, around 88% recorded once. The source material was peripheral blood. The receptors were gathered from an older woman with active COVID-19. The conserved cysteine and the conserved F or W are not part of the CDR3 here. The D gene is left open where the match is weak.

d_call | j_call | v_call | cdr3_aa
- | TRBJ2-3 | TRBV24-1 | ATSDPILPGDTQY
- | TRBJ2-3 | TRBV3-1/TRBV3-2 | ASSQGGARDTQY
- | TRBJ1-2 | TRBV4-3 | ASSHFGQISYGYT
TRBD2 | TRBJ2-6 | TRBV28 | ASGLAPSGLSGANVLT
TRBD2 | TRBJ2-1 | TRBV5-6 | ASSSVAGNYNEQF
TRBD1 | TRBJ1-1 | TRBV4-1 | ASSQQTGRTEAF
TRBD2 | TRBJ2-7 | TRBV5-4 | ASSSSGTSGREQY
- | TRBJ1-3 | TRBV7-9 | ASSLGDSGNTIY
TRBD1 | TRBJ2-7 | TRBV3-1/TRBV3-2 | ASSQDRTGGGEQY
- | TRBJ1-1 | TRBV10-2 | ATSPQENTEAF
- | TRBJ2-7 | TRBV4-1 | ASSQGETGYEQY
- | TRBJ1-3 | TRBV6-5 | ASSYSGGSGNTIY
TRBD2 | TRBJ2-7 | TRBV2 | ASSDKRGHEQY
TRBD2 | TRBJ2-1 | TRBV2 | ASSESLAGGGEQF
TRBD1 | TRBJ1-4 | TRBV30 | AWSVPGQGKKLF
- | TRBJ1-4 | TRBV27 | ASSLGGRSEKLF
- | TRBJ1-4 | TRBV19 | ASSIAGRVYEKLF
- | TRBJ1-6 | TRBV2 | ASSEALRATRTRGSPLH
- | TRBJ1-1 | TRBV18 | ASSPPPSTVNTEAF
- | TRBJ2-1 | TRBV15 | ATSYPRGTSTEDEQF
- | TRBJ1-5 | TRBV30 | AWSGGTLDQPQH
TRBD1 | TRBJ2-5 | TRBV5-4 | ASSFTGQKETQY
- | TRBJ2-7 | TRBV5-4 | ASTYGGYTGINEQY
- | TRBJ2-1 | TRBV14 | ASSQVVNEQF
TRBD1 | TRBJ1-6 | TRBV7-8 | ASSPRTGWDNSPLH
TRBD2 | TRBJ2-3 | TRBV20-1 | SASFPAGALKADTQY